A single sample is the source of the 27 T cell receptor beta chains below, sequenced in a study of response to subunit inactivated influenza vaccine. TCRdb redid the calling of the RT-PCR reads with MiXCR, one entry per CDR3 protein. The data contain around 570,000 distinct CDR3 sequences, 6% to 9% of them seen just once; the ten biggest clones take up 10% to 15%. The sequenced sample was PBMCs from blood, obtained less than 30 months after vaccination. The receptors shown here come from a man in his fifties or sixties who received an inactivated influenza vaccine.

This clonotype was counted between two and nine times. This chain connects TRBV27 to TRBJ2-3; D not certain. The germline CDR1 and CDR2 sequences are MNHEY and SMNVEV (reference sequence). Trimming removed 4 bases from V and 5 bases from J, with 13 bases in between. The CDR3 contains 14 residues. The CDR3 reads CASSSVGVGDTQYF. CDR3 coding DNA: TGTGCCAGCAGTTCCGTTGGGGTGGGAGATACGCAGTATTTT.

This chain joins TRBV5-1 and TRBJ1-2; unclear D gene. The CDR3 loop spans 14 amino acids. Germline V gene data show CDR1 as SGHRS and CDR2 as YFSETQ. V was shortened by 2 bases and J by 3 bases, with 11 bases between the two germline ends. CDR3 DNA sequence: TGCGCCAGCAGCTTTGTCGGGGAAGACTATGGCTACACCTTC. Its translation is CASSFVGEDYGYTF.

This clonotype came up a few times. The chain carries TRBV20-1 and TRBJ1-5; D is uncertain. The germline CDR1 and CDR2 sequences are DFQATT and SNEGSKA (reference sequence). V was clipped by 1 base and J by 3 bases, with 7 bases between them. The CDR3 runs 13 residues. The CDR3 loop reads CSARAGTNQPQHF. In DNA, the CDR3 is TGCAGTGCTAGAGCGGGAACCAATCAGCCCCAGCATTTT.

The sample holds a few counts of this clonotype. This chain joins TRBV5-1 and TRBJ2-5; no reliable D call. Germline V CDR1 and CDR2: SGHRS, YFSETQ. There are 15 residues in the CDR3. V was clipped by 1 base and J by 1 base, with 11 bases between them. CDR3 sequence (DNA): TGCGCCAGCAGCTTGTTTAGCCCCATCCAAGAGACCCAGTACTTC. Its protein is CASSLFSPIQETQYF.

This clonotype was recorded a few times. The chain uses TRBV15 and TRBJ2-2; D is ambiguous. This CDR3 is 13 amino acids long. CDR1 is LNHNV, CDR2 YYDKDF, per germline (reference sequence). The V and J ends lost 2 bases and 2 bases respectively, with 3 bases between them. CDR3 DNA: TGTGCCACCAGCAGAAAAAACACCGGGGAGCTGTTTTTT. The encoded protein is CATSRKNTGELFF.

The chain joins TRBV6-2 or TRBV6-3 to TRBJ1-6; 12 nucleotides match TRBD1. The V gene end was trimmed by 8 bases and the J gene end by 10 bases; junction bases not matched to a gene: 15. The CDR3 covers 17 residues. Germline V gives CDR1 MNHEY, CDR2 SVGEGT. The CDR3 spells CASQPHGTGGRGSPLHF. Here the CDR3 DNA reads TGTGCCAGCCAACCCCACGGGACAGGGGGCCGAGGATCACCCCTCCACTTT.

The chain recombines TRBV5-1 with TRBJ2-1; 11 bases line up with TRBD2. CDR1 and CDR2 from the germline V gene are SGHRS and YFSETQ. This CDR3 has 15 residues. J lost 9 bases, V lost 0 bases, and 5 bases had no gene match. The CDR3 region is CASSLGLAGNIEQFF. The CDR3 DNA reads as TGCGCCAGCAGCTTGGGACTAGCGGGGAATATTGAGCAGTTCTTC.

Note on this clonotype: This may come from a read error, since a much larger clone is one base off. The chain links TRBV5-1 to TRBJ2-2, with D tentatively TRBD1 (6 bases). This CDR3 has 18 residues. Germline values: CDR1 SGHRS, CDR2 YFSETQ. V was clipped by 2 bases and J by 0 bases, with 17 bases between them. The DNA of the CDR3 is TGCGCCAGCAGCTTCTCCGGGACAATCTCTGCGAACACCGGGGAGCTGTTTTTT. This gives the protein CASSFSGTISANTGELFF.

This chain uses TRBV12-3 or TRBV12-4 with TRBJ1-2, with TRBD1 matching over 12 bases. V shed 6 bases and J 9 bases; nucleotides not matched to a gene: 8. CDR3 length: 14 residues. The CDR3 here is CASRSSGQGASYTF. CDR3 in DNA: TGTGCCAGCAGATCCTCGGGACAGGGGGCAAGCTACACCTTC.

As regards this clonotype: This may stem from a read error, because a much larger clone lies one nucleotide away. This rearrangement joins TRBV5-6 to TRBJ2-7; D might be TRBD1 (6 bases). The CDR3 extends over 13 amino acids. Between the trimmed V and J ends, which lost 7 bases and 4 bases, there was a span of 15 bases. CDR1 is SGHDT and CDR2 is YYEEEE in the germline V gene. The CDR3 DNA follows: TGTGCCAGCGGCCAAGGACAGATTTACGAGCAGTACTTC. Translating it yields CASGQGQIYEQYF. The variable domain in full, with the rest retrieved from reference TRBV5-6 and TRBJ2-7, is DAGVTQSPTHLIKTRGQQVTLRCSPKSGHDTVSWYQQALGQGPQFIFQYYEEEERQRGNFPDRFSGHQFPNYSSELNVNALLLGDSALYLCASGQGQIYEQYFGPGTRLTVT.

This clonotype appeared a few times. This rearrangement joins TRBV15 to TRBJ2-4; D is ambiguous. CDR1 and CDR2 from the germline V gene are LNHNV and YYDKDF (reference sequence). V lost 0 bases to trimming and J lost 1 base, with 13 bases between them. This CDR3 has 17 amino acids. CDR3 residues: CATSRDWVGMAKNIQYF. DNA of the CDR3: TGTGCCACCAGCAGAGATTGGGTAGGAATGGCCAAAAACATTCAGTACTTC.

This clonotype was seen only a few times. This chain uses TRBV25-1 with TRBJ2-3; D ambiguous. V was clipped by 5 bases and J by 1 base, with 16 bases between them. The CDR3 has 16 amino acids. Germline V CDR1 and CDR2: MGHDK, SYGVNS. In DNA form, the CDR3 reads TGTGCCAGCAGTCCTCGGGCAGGAGCTGGCACAGATACGCAGTATTTT. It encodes CASSPRAGAGTDTQYF.

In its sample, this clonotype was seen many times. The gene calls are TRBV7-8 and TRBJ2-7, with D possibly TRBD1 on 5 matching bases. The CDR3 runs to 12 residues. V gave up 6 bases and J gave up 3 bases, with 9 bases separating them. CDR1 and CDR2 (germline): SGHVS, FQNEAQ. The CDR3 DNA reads TGTGCCAGCAGAGACAGAAGCTACGAGCAGTACTTC. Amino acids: CASRDRSYEQYF.

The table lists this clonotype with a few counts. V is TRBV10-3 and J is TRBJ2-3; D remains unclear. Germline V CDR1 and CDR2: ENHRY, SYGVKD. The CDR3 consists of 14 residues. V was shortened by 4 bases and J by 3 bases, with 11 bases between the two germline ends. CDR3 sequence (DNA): TGTGCCATCAGTGGGTCTACCGGGACAGATACGCAGTATTTT. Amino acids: CAISGSTGTDTQYF.

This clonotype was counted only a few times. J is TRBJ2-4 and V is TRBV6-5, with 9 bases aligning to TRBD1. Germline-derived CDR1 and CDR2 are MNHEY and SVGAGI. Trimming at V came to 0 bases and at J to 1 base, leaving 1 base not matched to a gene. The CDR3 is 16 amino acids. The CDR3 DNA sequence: TGTGCCAGCAGTTACTCGGGACAGGGTGCCAAAAACATTCAGTACTTC. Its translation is CASSYSGQGAKNIQYF.

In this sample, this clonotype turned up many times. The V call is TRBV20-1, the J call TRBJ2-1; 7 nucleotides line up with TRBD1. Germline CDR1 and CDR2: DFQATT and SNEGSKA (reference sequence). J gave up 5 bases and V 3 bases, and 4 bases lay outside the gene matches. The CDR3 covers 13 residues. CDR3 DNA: TGCAGTGCTAGGCCGCAGGGGGACAATGAGCAGTTCTTC. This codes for CSARPQGDNEQFF.

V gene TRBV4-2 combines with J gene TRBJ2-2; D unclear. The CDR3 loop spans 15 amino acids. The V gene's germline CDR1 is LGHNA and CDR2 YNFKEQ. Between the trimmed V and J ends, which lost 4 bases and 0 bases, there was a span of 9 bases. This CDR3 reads CASSPFGANTGELFF. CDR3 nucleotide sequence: TGTGCCAGCAGCCCGTTTGGGGCGAACACCGGGGAGCTGTTTTTT.

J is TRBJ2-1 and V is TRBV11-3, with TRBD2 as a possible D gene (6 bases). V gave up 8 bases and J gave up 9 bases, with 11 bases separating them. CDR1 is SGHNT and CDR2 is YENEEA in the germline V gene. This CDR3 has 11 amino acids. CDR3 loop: CASSGRGEQFF. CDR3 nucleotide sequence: TGTGCCAGCTCGGGGCGGGGTGAGCAGTTCTTC. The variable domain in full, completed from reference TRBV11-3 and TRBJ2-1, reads EAGVVQSPRYKIIEKKQPVAFWCNPISGHNTLYWYLQNLGQGPELLIRYENEEAVDDSQLPKDRFSAERLKGVDSTLKIQPAELGDSAVYLCASSGRGEQFFGPGTRLTVL.

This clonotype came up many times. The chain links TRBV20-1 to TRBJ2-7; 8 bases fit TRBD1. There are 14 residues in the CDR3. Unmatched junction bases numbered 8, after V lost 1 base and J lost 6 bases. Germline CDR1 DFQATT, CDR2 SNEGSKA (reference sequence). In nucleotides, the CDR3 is TGCAGTGCTAGAGTGTTGGACAGGGTGGCCGAGCAGTACTTC. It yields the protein CSARVLDRVAEQYF.

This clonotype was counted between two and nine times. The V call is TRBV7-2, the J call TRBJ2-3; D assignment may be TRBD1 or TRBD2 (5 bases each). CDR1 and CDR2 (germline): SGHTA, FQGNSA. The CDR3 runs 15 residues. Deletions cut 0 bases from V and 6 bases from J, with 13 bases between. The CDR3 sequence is CASSLAGRSLDTQYF. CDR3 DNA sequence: TGTGCCAGCAGCTTAGCGGGACGGTCCCTTGATACGCAGTATTTT.

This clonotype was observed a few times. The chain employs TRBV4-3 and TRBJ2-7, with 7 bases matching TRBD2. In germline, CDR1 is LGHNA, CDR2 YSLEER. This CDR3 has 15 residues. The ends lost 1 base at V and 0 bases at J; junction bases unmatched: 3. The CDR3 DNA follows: TGCGCCAGCAGCCAAGCAACTAGCGCCTCCTACGAGCAGTACTTC. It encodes CASSQATSASYEQYF.

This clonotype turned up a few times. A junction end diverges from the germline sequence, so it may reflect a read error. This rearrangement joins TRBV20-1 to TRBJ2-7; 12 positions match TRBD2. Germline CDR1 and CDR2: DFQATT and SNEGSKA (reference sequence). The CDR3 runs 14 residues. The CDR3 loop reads CSARDMGLAGGPWF. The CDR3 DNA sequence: TGCAGTGCTAGAGATATGGGACTAGCGGGTGGCCCGTGGTTC.

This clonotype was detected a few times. The CDR3 spells CASSLGQPGYTF. CDR3 nucleotides: TGTGCCAGCAGTCTGGGACAGCCCGGCTACACCTTC. V gene TRBV27 combines with J gene TRBJ1-2, with 7 bases fitting TRBD1. From germline, CDR1 is MNHEY and CDR2 SMNVEV (reference sequence). Trimming removed 5 bases from V and 8 bases from J; junction bases left unmatched: 5. CDR3 length: 12 amino acids.

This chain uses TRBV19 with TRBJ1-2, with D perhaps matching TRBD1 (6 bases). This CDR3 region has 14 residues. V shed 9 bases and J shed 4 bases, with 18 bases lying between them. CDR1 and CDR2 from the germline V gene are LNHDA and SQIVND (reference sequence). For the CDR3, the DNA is TGTGCCAGCCGAACAGGGACGATGGGCTATGGCTACACCTTC. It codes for CASRTGTMGYGYTF.

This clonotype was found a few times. The CDR3 region has the DNA TGTGCCAGCAGCCTCGAGACAGGGAGCCACTACGAGCAGTACTTC. Residues: CASSLETGSHYEQYF. This chain links TRBV11-2 with TRBJ2-7; the match to TRBD1 covers 7 bases. J lost 3 bases, V lost 5 bases, and 10 bases had no gene match. Per the germline V gene, CDR1 is SGHAT and CDR2 is FQNNGV. The CDR3 has 15 amino acids.

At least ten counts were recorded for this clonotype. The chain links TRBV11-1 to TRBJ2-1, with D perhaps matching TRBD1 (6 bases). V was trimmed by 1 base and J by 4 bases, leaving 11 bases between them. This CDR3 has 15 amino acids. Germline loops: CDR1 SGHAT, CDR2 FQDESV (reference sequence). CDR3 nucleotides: TGTGCCAGCAGCTTAGGGGGACAACAATACAATGAGCAGTTCTTC. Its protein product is CASSLGGQQYNEQFF.

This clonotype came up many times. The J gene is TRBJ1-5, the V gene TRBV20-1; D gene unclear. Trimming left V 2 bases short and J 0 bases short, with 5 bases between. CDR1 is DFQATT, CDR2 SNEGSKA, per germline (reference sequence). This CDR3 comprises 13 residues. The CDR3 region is CSARTNSNQPQHF. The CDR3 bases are TGCAGTGCTAGAACAAATAGCAATCAGCCCCAGCATTTT.